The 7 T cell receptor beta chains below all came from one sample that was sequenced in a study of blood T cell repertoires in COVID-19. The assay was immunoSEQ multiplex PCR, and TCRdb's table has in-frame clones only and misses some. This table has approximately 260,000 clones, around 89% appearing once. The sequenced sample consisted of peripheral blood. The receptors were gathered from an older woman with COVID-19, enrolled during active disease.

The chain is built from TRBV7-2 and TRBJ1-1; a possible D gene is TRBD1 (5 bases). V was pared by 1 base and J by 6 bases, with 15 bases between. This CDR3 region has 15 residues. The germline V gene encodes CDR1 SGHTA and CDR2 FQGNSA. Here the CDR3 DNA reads TGTGCCAGCAGCTTAGATCAGGGCCGGATCTCTGAAGCTTTCTTT. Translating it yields CASSLDQGRISEAFF.

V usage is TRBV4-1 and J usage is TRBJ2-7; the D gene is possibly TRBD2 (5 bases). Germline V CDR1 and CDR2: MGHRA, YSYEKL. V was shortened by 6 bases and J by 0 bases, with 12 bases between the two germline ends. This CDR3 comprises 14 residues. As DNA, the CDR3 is TGCGCCAGCAGTCAACCCGGGGTCTCCTACGAGCAGTACTTC. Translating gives CASSQPGVSYEQYF.

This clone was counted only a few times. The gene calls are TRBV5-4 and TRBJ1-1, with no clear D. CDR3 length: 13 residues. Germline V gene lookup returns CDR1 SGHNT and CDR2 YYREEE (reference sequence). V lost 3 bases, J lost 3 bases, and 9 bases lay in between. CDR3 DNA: TGTGCCAGCAGCTCAGCAGAGGACACTGAAGCTTTCTTT. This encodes CASSSAEDTEAFF.

DNA for the CDR3: TGTGCCAGCAGCCTGGACCAGCGGGGGGCATCCTACGAGCAGTACTTC. Translation: CASSLDQRGASYEQYF. The chain recombines TRBV5-4 with TRBJ2-7; TRBD2 matches at 9 bases. Per germline, CDR1 SGHNT and CDR2 YYREEE (reference sequence). This CDR3 has 16 amino acids. V lost 4 bases and J lost 1; bases outside the gene matches: 9.

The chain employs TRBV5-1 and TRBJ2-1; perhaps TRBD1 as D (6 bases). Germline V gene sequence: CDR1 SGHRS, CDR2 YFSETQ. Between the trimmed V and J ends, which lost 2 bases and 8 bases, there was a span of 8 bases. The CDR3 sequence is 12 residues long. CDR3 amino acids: CASSLEGDEQFF. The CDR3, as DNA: TGCGCCAGCAGCTTAGAGGGGGATGAGCAGTTCTTC. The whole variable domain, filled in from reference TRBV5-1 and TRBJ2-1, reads KAGVTQTPRYLIKTRGQQVTLSCSPISGHRSVSWYQQTPGQGLQFLFEYFSETQRNKGNFPGRFSGRQFSNSRSEMNVSTLELGDSALYLCASSLEGDEQFFGPGTRLTVL.

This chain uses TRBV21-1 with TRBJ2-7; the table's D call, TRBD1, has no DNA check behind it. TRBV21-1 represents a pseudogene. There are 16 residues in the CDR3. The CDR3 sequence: CASSTCSGTGYYEQYF. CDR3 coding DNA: TGTGCCAGCAGCACGTGTTCCGGGACAGGCTACTACGAGCAGTACTTC.

In DNA, the CDR3 is TGTGCCACCAGCAGAGACAGGGTGGGCACAGATACGCAGTATTTT. It specifies CATSRDRVGTDTQYF. The chain uses TRBV15 and TRBJ2-3; TRBD1 might be the D (5 bases). The V end lost 0 bases, the J end lost 1 base, and 8 bases lay between the germline ends. CDR1 is LNHNV, CDR2 YYDKDF, per germline (reference sequence). This CDR3 comprises 15 residues.